The present TCR beta chain was sequenced within a study of post-analysis software for immune sequencing data (dated by TCRdb to 2014 to 2015). In terms of the full investigation: The recorded disease courses included relapsing-remitting, secondary progressive and progressive-relapsing multiple sclerosis, and some patients had no subtype annotation. The patient repertoires were set against ten to eleven previously published healthy control repertoires from donors whose ages ranged from about 6 to 25 years. A subset of samples was prepared in parallel using single-end sample barcoding, then pooled and co-amplified after Illumina adapter ligation. Study-level results and caveats: The multiple sclerosis patient group was slightly younger than the control group. Significantly lower normalized Chao1 diversity was found in multiple sclerosis patients than in controls, suggesting substantial peripheral T-cell clonal expansion. Significantly higher frequencies in patients than in controls were found for several TRBV segments, including TRBV5-6, TRBV5-1 and TRBV20-1. Strong co-clustering of samples prepared in the same batch was shown by direct clustering with F measure, prompting a batch-effect correction.

Library preparation employed PCR. The sample was run on an Illumina HiSeq 2500. Unique molecular identifiers were incorporated into TCR beta cDNA libraries to reduce PCR and sequencing biases. Approximately 500,000 cDNA molecules were obtained for every 1 to 10 million input T cells, so each molecule roughly corresponded to one T cell. Patient libraries were prepared and sequenced with the same protocol used for the earlier healthy control dataset. Within a given batch, samples were prepared together, multiplexed and sequenced on the same HiSeq lane. As for the authors' bioinformatics: MIGEC was used to process the raw barcoded reads, and molecular identifier groups with only a single read were discarded before consensus assembly and CDR3 extraction. VDJtools was used for post-analysis of the clonotype tables, and diversity was normalized by down-sampling every dataset to the size of the smallest sample. Repertoire overlap clustering matched CDR3 amino acid but not nucleotide sequences to correct batch-related cross-sample contamination. Using fastp at Q25 and MiXCR, TCRdb reprocessed the public reads and kept productive beta chains. Each record represents a unique CDR3 protein, reported with the most common genes and DNA among its rows. The V and J calls here are based on TCRdb, not the publication. In this sample the table shows roughly 670,000 distinct CDR3 sequences, 55% to 60% of which occur a single time. In total, the top ten clones hold roughly 10% of the sample.

The CDR3 contains 15 residues, cysteine and phenylalanine counted. This entry keeps only the CDR3 DNA: 45 bases, framed from base 1. The germline V end is reduced by 6 bases and the J end by 7 bases; junction bases left unmatched: 10. The germline V gene (reference sequence) specifies DFQATT as CDR1 and SNEGSKA as CDR2. This clonotype was counted a few times. Its specific antigen is unknown. No much larger clone is present one base from it, and per-base qualities are unavailable. To demonstrate the VDJtools post-analysis software, the study profiled TCR beta repertoires from the peripheral blood of approximately twelve young patients with multiple sclerosis. The patients with multiple sclerosis were children and adolescents between 6 and 15 years of age.

Sequencing was done on a sample of blood. This clonotype was obtained from a girl aged 2-10 years with multiple sclerosis. Recombination linked TRBV20-1 to TRBJ2-1, with 12 bases aligning to TRBD2. The sequenced DNA: TGCAGTGCGCCCATACTAGCGGGAGGTTTGAATGAGCAGTTCTTC. Translation gives CSAPILAGGLNEQFF.